This entry is about one T cell receptor beta chain. This entry comes from a study of CD8+ T cells in alopecia areata. Alopecia areata patients provided lesional scalp punch biopsies and peripheral blood, both collected for the study. Trimming cost V 0 bases and J 4 bases, with 16 bases left between them. The CDR3 loop spans 16 amino acids. CDR1 LGHNA and CDR2 YSLEER come from the germline V gene. The authors extracted RNA and reverse transcribed it into cDNA as the sequencing template. Generated by immunoSEQ multiplex PCR, the TCRdb table keeps only in-frame clones and is missing some. The sample yields around 120,000 clones, roughly 50% seen once.

This receptor was identified in a human donor with alopecia areata. This chain connects TRBV4-3 to TRBJ2-7; tentatively, D is TRBD2 (5 bases). Material for sequencing was NKG2D-low CD8+ T cells sorted from blood. CDR3 residues: CASSQDFSGYLYEQYF. For the CDR3, the DNA is TGCGCCAGCAGCCAAGATTTCAGCGGCTATTTGTACGAGCAGTACTTC.